This T cell receptor (beta chain) came from a study of blood T cell repertoires in COVID-19 (dated by TCRdb to 2018 to 2020). For the wider study: The collaborator samples originated in the United States, Italy and Spain and spanned the acute and convalescent phases of COVID-19. The material from the prospective study consisted of cDNA or gDNA derived from T cells, B-cell-depleted T cells, or PBMCs. Subjects who had been exposed to COVID-19, were actively infected with it, or had recovered from it provided the deeply sampled blood TCRbeta repertoires that made up the dataset. A freely available public database, intended as a resource for researchers studying the immune response to SARS-CoV-2, is where the repertoires were released. Samples were obtained from the ongoing ImmuneRACE study (first 160 participants) and from over 1,000 subjects provided by 6 global collaborators. Sample metadata almost always included a de-identified subject ID, COVID-19 status, age in years and sex. Where available, HLA class I and class II types were obtained from metadata supplied by the sample provider rather than from assay-based typing.

Taken from the germline V gene (reference sequence), the CDR1 and CDR2 loops are LGHDT and YNNKEL. V is cut back by 3 bases and J by 3 bases, with 3 bases in the junction unmatched. The CDR3 contains 16 residues, cysteine and phenylalanine counted. The CDR3 DNA has 48 bases and is translated from base 1. The immunoSEQ Assay, a bias-controlled multiplex PCR, was used to amplify TCRbeta CDR3 regions from genomic DNA. Under the source paper's analysis protocol: Nucleated cell counts per sample were estimated from amplification of reference gene primers within the assay. To quantify the absolute abundance of each unique TCRbeta CDR3 rearrangement, sequence reads were collapsed and filtered. For each sample, productive Simpson clonality was calculated as the square root of Simpson's diversity index over productive rearrangements. The table was pulled from immuneACCESS by TCRdb, which kept in-frame rearrangements only. Such tables lose some clones; where checked, under half of the loss comes from unresolved V genes, and the rest has no known cause. From that table come the V and J calls and clone size; the DNA was used to work out D and trimming. This sample has about 330,000 clones in its table, and roughly 86% of those were observed once. The ten largest clones represent 9.5% to 10% of the sample.

General study outcomes and caveats: The amount of clinical and demographic metadata varied by source and participant and was provided uncurated.

As for this clone: Its antigen target is currently unknown. Base qualities are not at hand, and no much larger clone is one base apart.

At one collaborating source in Seattle, patients were enrolled during active infection and were followed longitudinally through the course of disease. Whole blood was collected in K2EDTA tubes by collaborating institutions according to the institutions' own protocols. For TCRbeta analysis, collaborators shipped samples in one of three forms: frozen whole blood, isolated PBMCs, or DNA extracted from either of those sample types. The sequence joins TRBV3-1 (or the pseudogene TRBV3-2) to TRBJ2-2, and TRBD2 aligns with 11 junction nucleotides. Sequencing used peripheral blood. The sequence derives from a man between 25 and 39 years old with COVID-19, enrolled during active disease. Read as DNA, the sequence is TGTGCCAGCAGCCAGATAGCGGGAGGGGACACCGGGGAGCTGTTTTTT. It is translated as CASSQIAGGDTGELFF.